The rows below give T cell receptor beta chains drawn from one sample of a study of shared clonotypes between healthy human individuals. Assay: immunoSEQ multiplex PCR; the TCRdb copy retains only in-frame clones and omits some. The sample records millions of clones, approximately 95% being singletons. The sample taken for sequencing was naive CD4+ T cells from PBMCs. Every receptor here comes from a man younger than 35 in good health. Some clones in this sample may be carry-over from other donors' samples. The CDR3 runs from the conserved cysteine through the conserved F or W. A D gene is named only where the DNA matches it firmly. The size field is filled for only some rows; it gives once, few, many or a size class.

v_gene: TRBV10-1
abundance: -
d_gene: -
j_gene: TRBJ2-7
CDR3nt: TGCGCCATCTTACGTGGAACCTACGAGCAGTACTTC
CDR3aa: CAILRGTYEQYF

v_gene: TRBV19
abundance: few
d_gene: -
j_gene: TRBJ1-2
CDR3nt: TGTGCCAGTACCCCACGCCAGGGAGGCTACACCTTC
CDR3aa: CASTPRQGGYTF

v_gene: TRBV18
abundance: -
d_gene: TRBD2
j_gene: TRBJ2-2
CDR3nt: TGTGCCAGCTCACCGGGACTAGCGGGAAACACCGGGGAGCTGTTTTTT
CDR3aa: CASSPGLAGNTGELFF

v_gene: TRBV5-4
abundance: -
d_gene: -
j_gene: TRBJ2-2
CDR3nt: TGTGCCAGCAGCGTAGTAGATACCGGGGAGCTGTTTTTT
CDR3aa: CASSVVDTGELFF

v_gene: TRBV4-1
abundance: -
d_gene: TRBD2
j_gene: TRBJ2-1
CDR3nt: TGCGCCAGCAGCCAGGTGGGACTAGCGGGTAAAAAATTATACAATGAGCAGTTCTTC
CDR3aa: CASSQVGLAGKKLYNEQFF

v_gene: TRBV27
abundance: -
d_gene: -
j_gene: TRBJ2-3
CDR3nt: TGTGCCAGCAGATTGCTGGCGCGTGGCACAGATACGCAGTATTTT
CDR3aa: CASRLLARGTDTQYF

v_gene: TRBV5-4
abundance: -
d_gene: TRBD2
j_gene: TRBJ2-7
CDR3nt: TGTGCCAGCAGCTTGGGTGGAGCGGGGGTCGATTACGAGCAGTACTTC
CDR3aa: CASSLGGAGVDYEQYF

v_gene: TRBV6-5
abundance: -
d_gene: -
j_gene: TRBJ1-5
CDR3nt: TGTGCCAGCAGTCCACGGGGGCCACGAGGTCAGCCCCAGCATTTT
CDR3aa: CASSPRGPRGQPQHF

v_gene: TRBV7-2
abundance: -
d_gene: -
j_gene: TRBJ1-2
CDR3nt: TGTGCCAGCAGCTTAGACTGGGGCAGGGAGGCTAACTATGGCTACACCTTC
CDR3aa: CASSLDWGREANYGYTF

v_gene: TRBV9
abundance: -
d_gene: -
j_gene: TRBJ1-2
CDR3nt: TGTGCCAGCAGCGCCCGGTCGGGGAACTATGGCTACACCTTC
CDR3aa: CASSARSGNYGYTF

v_gene: TRBV7-8
abundance: -
d_gene: TRBD1
j_gene: TRBJ1-1
CDR3nt: TGTGCCAGCAGCTGGAAATCCGGGACAGGGGGCGGCACTGAAGCTTTCTTT
CDR3aa: CASSWKSGTGGGTEAFF

v_gene: TRBV10-3
abundance: -
d_gene: -
j_gene: TRBJ2-7
CDR3nt: TGTGCCGCGCTAAGACGTAAGAGCTCCTACGAGCAGTACTTC
CDR3aa: CAALRRKSSYEQYF

v_gene: TRBV7-3
abundance: -
d_gene: -
j_gene: TRBJ2-1
CDR3nt: TGTGCCAGCAGCCCGGGACTTTCAAGAAATGAGCAGTTCTTC
CDR3aa: CASSPGLSRNEQFF

v_gene: TRBV28
abundance: once
d_gene: TRBD1
j_gene: TRBJ1-2
CDR3nt: TGTGCCAGCAGGACAGGGATAGGAGGCTACACCTTC
CDR3aa: CASRTGIGGYTF

v_gene: TRBV7-2
abundance: -
d_gene: -
j_gene: TRBJ1-3
CDR3nt: TGTGCCAGCAGCTTACGGGGGCCAAGTGGAAACACCATATATTTT
CDR3aa: CASSLRGPSGNTIYF

v_gene: TRBV11-3
abundance: -
d_gene: TRBD1
j_gene: TRBJ1-3
CDR3nt: TGTGCCAGCAGCCCCGGACAGGGGGAAGCTGGAAACACCATATATTTT
CDR3aa: CASSPGQGEAGNTIYF

v_gene: TRBV29-1
abundance: -
d_gene: -
j_gene: TRBJ1-1
CDR3nt: TGCAGCGTTGAAAGGCAGACGAACACTGAAGCTTTCTTT
CDR3aa: CSVERQTNTEAFF

v_gene: TRBV2
abundance: -
d_gene: TRBD1
j_gene: TRBJ1-5
CDR3nt: TGTGCCAGCAGGGGACAGAGCTCTAATCAGCCCCAGCATTTT
CDR3aa: CASRGQSSNQPQHF

v_gene: TRBV30
abundance: -
d_gene: -
j_gene: TRBJ2-1
CDR3nt: TGTGCCTGGAGTGTACCGGCGGGCGAGCAGTTCTTC
CDR3aa: CAWSVPAGEQFF

v_gene: TRBV21-1
abundance: -
d_gene: -
j_gene: TRBJ2-4
CDR3nt: TGTGCCAGCAGCAATTATTCGCGGGAGAATTTCGGGATTATAGCCAAAAACATTCAGTACTTC
CDR3aa: CASSNYSRENFGIIAKNIQYF

v_gene: TRBV14
abundance: once
d_gene: -
j_gene: TRBJ2-1
CDR3nt: TGTGCCAGCAGCCAGTCCAATGAGCAGTTCTTC
CDR3aa: CASSQSNEQFF

v_gene: TRBV18
abundance: -
d_gene: -
j_gene: TRBJ1-5
CDR3nt: TGTGCCAGCTCACCATTCCCAAATCAGCCCCAGCATTTT
CDR3aa: CASSPFPNQPQHF

v_gene: TRBV4-2
abundance: -
d_gene: -
j_gene: TRBJ2-2
CDR3nt: TGTGCCAGCAGCCGACGAGGGGGGACCGGGGAGCTGTTTTTT
CDR3aa: CASSRRGGTGELFF

v_gene: TRBV9
abundance: -
d_gene: TRBD2
j_gene: TRBJ2-2
CDR3nt: TGTGCCAGCAGCGCTCCGGGACTAGCGGTTTTCACCGGGGAGCTGTTTTTT
CDR3aa: CASSAPGLAVFTGELFF

v_gene: TRBV5-1
abundance: -
d_gene: TRBD2
j_gene: TRBJ2-5
CDR3nt: TGCGCCAGCAGCTTGGCCGGGGGGAACGTGGGGACCCAGTACTTC
CDR3aa: CASSLAGGNVGTQYF

v_gene: TRBV28
abundance: -
d_gene: -
j_gene: TRBJ1-2
CDR3nt: TGTGCCTCCCGGGGAGGGCCCTACTATGGCTACACCTTC
CDR3aa: CASRGGPYYGYTF

v_gene: TRBV5-1
abundance: -
d_gene: -
j_gene: TRBJ1-3
CDR3nt: TGCGCCAGCAGCTTGGCCCCCCAGATCTCTGGAAACACCATATATTTT
CDR3aa: CASSLAPQISGNTIYF

v_gene: TRBV7-2
abundance: -
d_gene: TRBD1
j_gene: TRBJ2-3
CDR3nt: TGTGCCAGCAGCTTAGTAGGGGGCCCCACAGATACGCAGTATTTT
CDR3aa: CASSLVGGPTDTQYF

v_gene: TRBV5-1
abundance: -
d_gene: -
j_gene: TRBJ2-2
CDR3nt: TGCGCCAGCAGCTCAACCTCCGCCGGGGAGCTGTTTTTT
CDR3aa: CASSSTSAGELFF

v_gene: TRBV27
abundance: -
d_gene: TRBD1
j_gene: TRBJ2-5
CDR3nt: TGTGCCAGCAAGCCGACAGGGGAAGAGACCCAGTACTTC
CDR3aa: CASKPTGEETQYF

v_gene: TRBV9
abundance: -
d_gene: -
j_gene: TRBJ2-6
CDR3nt: TGTGCCAGTGGTGTTTCCGGGGCCAACGTCCTGACTTTC
CDR3aa: CASGVSGANVLTF

v_gene: TRBV5-1
abundance: -
d_gene: -
j_gene: TRBJ2-7
CDR3nt: TGCGCCAGCAGCTTGGAGGGCTCCTACGAGCAGTACTTC
CDR3aa: CASSLEGSYEQYF

v_gene: TRBV11-2
abundance: -
d_gene: -
j_gene: TRBJ1-6
CDR3nt: TGTGCCAGCAGCATGACGGCACGGGAGTCACCCCTCCACTTT
CDR3aa: CASSMTARESPLHF

v_gene: TRBV30
abundance: -
d_gene: TRBD1
j_gene: TRBJ2-5
CDR3nt: TGTGCCTGGAGTGTAGGGGGACAGGGGGCTGTCGAGACCCAGTACTTC
CDR3aa: CAWSVGGQGAVETQYF

v_gene: TRBV6-6
abundance: -
d_gene: TRBD2
j_gene: TRBJ2-1
CDR3nt: TGTGCCAGCAACCTAGCGGGCCGGTCCTACAATGAGCAGTTCTTC
CDR3aa: CASNLAGRSYNEQFF

v_gene: TRBV5-6
abundance: -
d_gene: -
j_gene: TRBJ1-2
CDR3nt: TGTGCCAGCAGCTTGGGCAGGGGAGGGTATGGCTACACCTTC
CDR3aa: CASSLGRGGYGYTF

v_gene: TRBV5-6
abundance: -
d_gene: -
j_gene: TRBJ2-1
CDR3nt: TGTGCCAGCAGCCCCCGCGGGACTCTTACAATGGTGCAGTTCTTC
CDR3aa: CASSPRGTLTMVQFF

v_gene: TRBV7-3
abundance: -
d_gene: -
j_gene: TRBJ2-1
CDR3nt: TGTGCCAGCAGCTTAAGGCCAGGGGTCGCCTACAATGAGCAGTTCTTC
CDR3aa: CASSLRPGVAYNEQFF

v_gene: TRBV4-3
abundance: -
d_gene: -
j_gene: TRBJ1-2
CDR3nt: TGCGCCAGCAGCCCGTACGTTGGAAACTATGGCTACACCTTC
CDR3aa: CASSPYVGNYGYTF

v_gene: TRBV5-1
abundance: few
d_gene: -
j_gene: TRBJ1-5
CDR3nt: TGCGCCAGCAGCCCCGGACTCAATCAGCCCCAGCATTTT
CDR3aa: CASSPGLNQPQHF

v_gene: TRBV2
abundance: -
d_gene: -
j_gene: TRBJ1-2
CDR3nt: TGTGCCAGCAGTGAGGCGTGGGGCTACACCTTC
CDR3aa: CASSEAWGYTF

v_gene: TRBV9
abundance: -
d_gene: TRBD1
j_gene: TRBJ2-3
CDR3nt: TGTGCCAGCAGCCCCGGGACAGGGGGCGCTTATACGCAGTATTTT
CDR3aa: CASSPGTGGAYTQYF

v_gene: TRBV27
abundance: -
d_gene: -
j_gene: TRBJ1-2
CDR3nt: TGTGCCAGCAGCCGCGGACAGTCCTCTAACTATGGCTACACCTTC
CDR3aa: CASSRGQSSNYGYTF

v_gene: TRBV7-2
abundance: -
d_gene: TRBD1
j_gene: TRBJ1-5
CDR3nt: TGTGCCAGCAGCCGGGACAGGGGATATCAGCCCCAGCATTTT
CDR3aa: CASSRDRGYQPQHF

v_gene: TRBV28
abundance: -
d_gene: -
j_gene: TRBJ1-1
CDR3nt: TGTGCCAGCAGTTTATCGGGGGCGGTGGTGAACACTGAAGCTTTCTTT
CDR3aa: CASSLSGAVVNTEAFF

v_gene: TRBV30
abundance: -
d_gene: TRBD2
j_gene: TRBJ2-1
CDR3nt: TGTGCCTGGAAACTTTTAGCGGGCTCCTACAATGAGCAGTTCTTC
CDR3aa: CAWKLLAGSYNEQFF

v_gene: TRBV19
abundance: -
d_gene: -
j_gene: TRBJ2-2
CDR3nt: TGTGCCAGTCATCTGGGAGTGGCCCTAGGGACCGGGGAGCTGTTTTTT
CDR3aa: CASHLGVALGTGELFF

v_gene: TRBV27
abundance: -
d_gene: -
j_gene: TRBJ1-5
CDR3nt: TGTGCCAGCAGTCGGGGACGGTTCAATCAGCCCCAGCATTTT
CDR3aa: CASSRGRFNQPQHF

v_gene: TRBV18
abundance: -
d_gene: -
j_gene: TRBJ1-4
CDR3nt: TGTGCCAGCTCAAGAAGAGGGACCGCAGCAACTAATGAAAAACTGTTTTTT
CDR3aa: CASSRRGTAATNEKLFF

v_gene: TRBV30
abundance: -
d_gene: -
j_gene: TRBJ1-2
CDR3nt: TGTGCCTGGTCCCTCATATCGACAAGTTATGGCTACACCTTC
CDR3aa: CAWSLISTSYGYTF

v_gene: TRBV29-1
abundance: -
d_gene: -
j_gene: TRBJ2-7
CDR3nt: TGCAGCGTTGGGCAGGGGGGCGAGCAGTACTTC
CDR3aa: CSVGQGGEQYF

v_gene: TRBV2
abundance: -
d_gene: TRBD1
j_gene: TRBJ2-1
CDR3nt: TGTGCCAGCAGTGAAGAGGGACAGGGGTACAATGAGCAGTTCTTC
CDR3aa: CASSEEGQGYNEQFF